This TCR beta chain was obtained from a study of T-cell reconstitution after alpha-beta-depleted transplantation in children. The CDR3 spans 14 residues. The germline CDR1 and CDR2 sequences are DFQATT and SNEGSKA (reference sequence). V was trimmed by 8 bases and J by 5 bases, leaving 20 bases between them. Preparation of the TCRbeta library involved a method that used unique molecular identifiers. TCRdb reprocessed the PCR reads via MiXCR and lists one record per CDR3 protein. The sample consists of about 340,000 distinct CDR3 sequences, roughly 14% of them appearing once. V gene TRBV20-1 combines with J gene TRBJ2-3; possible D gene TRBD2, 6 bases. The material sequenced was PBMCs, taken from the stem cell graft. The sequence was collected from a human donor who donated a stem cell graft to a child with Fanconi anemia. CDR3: CSLLAGPGGDTQYF. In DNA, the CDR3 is TGCAGTCTACTAGCTGGGCCTGGAGGAGATACGCAGTATTTT.